This note documents a single T cell receptor beta chain sequence. The specificity of this receptor is unknown. Per-base qualities were not stored, and no clone one base away is much larger. Taken with the paper, the label for time point translates to: baseline before first vaccination. Vaccinee samples came from UK trials COV001 and COV002, including a single-blind randomized controlled phase 2/3 trial of AZD1222 (ChAdOx1 nCoV-19) in healthy adults. For TCRbeta chain sequencing, PBMC samples were collected from trial participants at day 0 and at day 28 after the second dose. The CDR3 regions of human TCRbeta chains were analyzed by immunosequencing. The source study handled its data this way. Repertoire TCRs were checked for matches against a reference library of SARS-CoV-2-specific TCRs that had been generated using the MIRA antigen-specificity platform. Breadth was defined as the fraction of unique TCRs that were SARS-CoV-2-associated. Depth was defined as the fraction of total T cells that were SARS-CoV-2-associated. Using the MIRA data, every spike-specific TCR was mapped to the spike region that the TCR reacted to and assigned to either a CD4 or a CD8 class. Log10-transformed breadth and depth values were compared by one-way ANOVA with Sidak's multiple comparisons tests. Not all clones reach the TCRdb copy of this immuneACCESS table, which keeps in-frame sequences only. Checked studies attribute under half of the gap to unresolved V genes and leave the rest unexplained. Clone size and the V and J calls come from that table; the DNA yielded D and trimming. Present in this sample are 95,000 to 150,000 clones, approximately 92% of which were seen just once. Of the sample, approximately 3.1% is held by the ten largest clones.

Measured from the cysteine to the phenylalanine, the CDR3 is 17 residues long. CDR3 DNA only is kept here, 51 bases in frame from base 1. As encoded in the germline V gene, CDR1 is SGHDT while CDR2 is YYEEEE. V trim: 3 bases; J trim: 6 bases; unmatched bases: 14. These data are taken from a study of T cell responses to AZD1222 COVID-19 vaccine (dated by TCRdb to the early 2020s). Context from the whole study: Because spike-specific TCR depth and breadth did not differ between the two schedules, AZD1222 recipients who got a second dose at roughly 4 weeks were pooled with those who got a second dose at roughly 12 weeks. TCR sequencing covered 230 or so trial participants: 200 to 220 given two doses of AZD1222 and 26 given two doses of MenACWY control vaccine. Trial participants were enrolled into age subgroups of 18-55, 56-69 and 70-plus years, which contained about 160, 30 and 59 TCR-sequenced participants, respectively.

General conclusions and limits of the study: Conclusions about previously exposed vaccinees are limited because only a handful of AZD1222 recipients were SARS-CoV-2 seropositive at baseline. Because no day 14 peak-response samples were available, the repertoires could be characterized only after the peak T cell response. After two AZD1222 doses, both the breadth and the depth of spike-specific TCRs were significantly higher than at day 0 and than in MenACWY recipients. Reportedly, close to half of the unique spike-specific TCRs recognized epitopes lying outside the regions that are mutated in the B.1.351 and B.1.1.7 variants. Participants were mostly white British, with more females than males. The authors suggested clonal diversity may have been underestimated. In the small 56-69-year group, the increase in depth fell short of significance, most likely because of low power. Vaccine-associated CD4 TCRs spanned the whole spike protein, with dominant responses in regions 160-218 and 743-854.

The clonotype was recovered from an adult in good health. Here the sequenced sample was peripheral blood, taken on day 0 of AZD1222 vaccination. The sequence links TRBV5-6 to TRBJ1-2, with TRBD1 identical over 10 junction bases. This receptor carries the CDR3 CASSWAGTGAFRDGYTF. The sequenced DNA is TGTGCCAGCAGCTGGGCCGGGACAGGGGCCTTTAGGGATGGCTACACCTTC.